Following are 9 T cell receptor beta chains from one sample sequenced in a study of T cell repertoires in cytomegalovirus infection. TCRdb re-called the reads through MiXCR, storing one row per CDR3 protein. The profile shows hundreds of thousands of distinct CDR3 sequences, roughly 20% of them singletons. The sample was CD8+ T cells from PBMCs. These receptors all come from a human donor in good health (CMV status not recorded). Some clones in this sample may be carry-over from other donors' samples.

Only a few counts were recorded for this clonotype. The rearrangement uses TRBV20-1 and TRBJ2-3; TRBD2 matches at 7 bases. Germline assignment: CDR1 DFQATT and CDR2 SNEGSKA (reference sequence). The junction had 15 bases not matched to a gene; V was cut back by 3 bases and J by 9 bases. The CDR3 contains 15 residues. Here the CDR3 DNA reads TGCAGTGCTAGGGACCGCTCACGGACTAGTCCAACGCAGTATTTT. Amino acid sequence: CSARDRSRTSPTQYF.

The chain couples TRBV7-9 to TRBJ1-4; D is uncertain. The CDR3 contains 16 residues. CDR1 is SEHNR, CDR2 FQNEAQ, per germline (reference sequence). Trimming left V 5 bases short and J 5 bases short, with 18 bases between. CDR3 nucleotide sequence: TGTGCCAGCAGCAAACCACCGGGATCCTCAAATGAAAAACTGTTTTTT. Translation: CASSKPPGSSNEKLFF. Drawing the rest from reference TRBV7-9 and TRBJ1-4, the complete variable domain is DTGVSQNPRHKITKRGQNVTFRCDPISEHNRLYWYRQTLGQGPEFLTYFQNEAQLEKSRLLSDRFSAERPKGSFSTLEIQRTEQGDSAMYLCASSKPPGSSNEKLFFGSGTQLSVL.

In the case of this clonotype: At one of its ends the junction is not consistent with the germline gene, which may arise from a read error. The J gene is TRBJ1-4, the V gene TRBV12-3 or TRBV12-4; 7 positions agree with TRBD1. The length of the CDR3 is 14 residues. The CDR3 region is CAGSFQGGNEKLFF. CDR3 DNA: TGTGCCGGCAGTTTCCAGGGGGGTAATGAAAAACTGTTTTTT.

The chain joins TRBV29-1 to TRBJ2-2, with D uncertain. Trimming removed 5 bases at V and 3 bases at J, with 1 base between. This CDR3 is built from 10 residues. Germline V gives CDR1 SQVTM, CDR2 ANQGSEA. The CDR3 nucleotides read TGCAGCGTTTACACCGGGGAGCTGTTTTTT. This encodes CSVYTGELFF.

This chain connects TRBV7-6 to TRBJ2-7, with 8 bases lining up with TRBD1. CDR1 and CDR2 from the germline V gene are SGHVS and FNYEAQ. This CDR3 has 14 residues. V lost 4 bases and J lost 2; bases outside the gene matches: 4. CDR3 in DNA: TGTGCCAGCAGCTCCGACAGGGGTGCCTACGAGCAGTACTTC. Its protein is CASSSDRGAYEQYF.

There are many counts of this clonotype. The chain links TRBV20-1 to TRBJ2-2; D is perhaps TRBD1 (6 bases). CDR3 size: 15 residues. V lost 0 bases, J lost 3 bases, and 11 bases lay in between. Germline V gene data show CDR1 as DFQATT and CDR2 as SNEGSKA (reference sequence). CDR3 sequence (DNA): TGCAGTGCTAGAGATTCCAGGACAGACACCGGGGAGCTGTTTTTT. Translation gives CSARDSRTDTGELFF.

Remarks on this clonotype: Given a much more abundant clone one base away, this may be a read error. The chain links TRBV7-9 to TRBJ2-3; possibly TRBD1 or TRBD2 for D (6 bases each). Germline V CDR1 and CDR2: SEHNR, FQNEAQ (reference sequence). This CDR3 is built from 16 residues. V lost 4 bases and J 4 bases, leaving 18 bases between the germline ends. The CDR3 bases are TGTGCCAGCAGCTCAACCAGCTGGGGGGCGCCAGATACGCAGTATTTT. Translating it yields CASSSTSWGAPDTQYF.

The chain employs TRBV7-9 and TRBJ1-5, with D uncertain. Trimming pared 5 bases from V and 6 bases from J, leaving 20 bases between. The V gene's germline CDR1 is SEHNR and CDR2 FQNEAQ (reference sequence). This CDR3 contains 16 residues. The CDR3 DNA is TGTGCCAGCAGCGGGGAGGGCTGGGAGGACGGTCAGCCCCAGCATTTT. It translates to CASSGEGWEDGQPQHF.

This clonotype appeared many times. The CDR3 sequence is CASSLGFSGVYNEQFF. CDR3 DNA sequence: TGTGCCAGCAGCTTAGGTTTTAGCGGGGTGTACAATGAGCAGTTCTTC. The J gene is TRBJ2-1, the V gene TRBV7-8; 8 nucleotides align to TRBD2. Germline trimming cut 1 base from V and 4 bases from J; bases unmatched to any gene: 6. This CDR3 is built from 16 residues. Germline V gene sequence: CDR1 SGHVS, CDR2 FQNEAQ.